Presented here are 21 T cell receptor beta chains from one specimen sequenced in a study of shared clonotypes between healthy human individuals. TCRdb's table, derived via immunoSEQ multiplex PCR, lists solely in-frame clones and lacks some. The sample yields 2 million to 2.5 million clones, about 94% seen once. The sample was naive CD4+ T cells sorted from blood. Regarding subset: CD45RA+ positively selected. The receptors shown here come from a man in his late teens or twenties in good health.

The CDR3 is CASSWGGTNTEAFF. Written as DNA, the CDR3 is TGTGCCAGCAGTTGGGGGGGGACGAACACTGAAGCTTTCTTT. The chain is built from TRBV27 and TRBJ1-1; tentative D call: TRBD1 (5 bases). The germline gives CDR1 MNHEY, CDR2 SMNVEV (reference sequence). This CDR3 region has 14 residues. Deletions cut 4 bases from V and 1 base from J, with 10 bases between.

The chain couples TRBV6-1 to TRBJ1-6, with D uncertain. CDR1 and CDR2 (germline): MNHNS, SASEGT. Deletions cut 1 base from V and 0 bases from J, with 10 bases between. This CDR3 has 17 amino acids. DNA of the CDR3: TGTGCCAGCAGTGAAGGACTCCCGAGCTCCTATAATTCACCCCTCCACTTT. Encoded protein: CASSEGLPSSYNSPLHF.

This clone was counted a single time. This sequence joins TRBV27 and TRBJ2-2, with D perhaps matching TRBD2 (6 bases). The CDR3 has 15 amino acids. CDR1 is MNHEY, CDR2 SMNVEV, per germline (reference sequence). Trimming cost V 3 bases and J 4 bases, with 12 bases left between them. The CDR3 spells CASSLGQGGTGELFF. The CDR3, as DNA: TGTGCCAGCAGTTTGGGCCAGGGAGGCACCGGGGAGCTGTTTTTT.

This clone was found once. V and J are TRBV28 and TRBJ1-5; 8 bases agree with TRBD1. CDR1 is MDHEN and CDR2 is SYDVKM in the germline V gene. This CDR3 comprises 17 residues. Trimming removed 2 bases from V and 0 bases from J; junction bases left unmatched: 6. The DNA for the CDR3 is TGTGCCAGCAGTTTACCCGGGACAGGTGATAGCAATCAGCCCCAGCATTTT. This translates into CASSLPGTGDSNQPQHF.

This sequence joins TRBV7-2 and TRBJ2-1; 8 bases are a match to TRBD2. Germline V gene sequence: CDR1 SGHTA, CDR2 FQGNSA. V lost 6 bases and J lost 4; bases outside the gene matches: 8. There are 15 residues in the CDR3. The CDR3 region has the DNA TGTGCCAGCAGTAGGGTGGCGGGAGGATACAATGAGCAGTTCTTC. Residues: CASSRVAGGYNEQFF.

This chain uses TRBV29-1 with TRBJ2-5; 11 nucleotides align to TRBD2. Per the germline V gene, CDR1 is SQVTM and CDR2 is ANQGSEA. The junction had 7 bases not matched to a gene; V was cut back by 6 bases and J by 4 bases. This CDR3 has 14 amino acids. This CDR3 reads CSVGYGLAGETQYF. In nucleotides, the CDR3 is TGCAGCGTGGGTTATGGACTAGCGGGAGAGACCCAGTACTTC.

The chain combines TRBV28 with TRBJ1-4, with D possibly being TRBD1 (6 bases). The CDR3 covers 16 residues. The ends were cut back, 5 bases at V and 6 bases at J, with 19 bases in the middle. Germline V gene sequence: CDR1 MDHEN, CDR2 SYDVKM. CDR3 region: CASSLTPGVKYEKLFF. The DNA of the CDR3 is TGTGCCAGCAGTCTAACCCCAGGGGTAAAGTATGAAAAACTGTTTTTT.

The chain links TRBV28 to TRBJ1-6; tentatively, D is TRBD1 (5 bases). Germline V CDR1 and CDR2: MDHEN, SYDVKM. The CDR3 is 15 amino acids. V was clipped by 8 bases and J by 7 bases, with 18 bases between them. The CDR3 is CASQGVTKRNSPLHF. CDR3 in DNA: TGTGCCAGCCAGGGAGTTACCAAGCGGAATTCACCCCTCCACTTT.

As concerns this clone: Distinct nucleotide sequences in the sample also encode this CDR3. The chain has TRBV10-3 and TRBJ1-2; 9 nucleotides agree with TRBD1. The CDR3 loop spans 13 amino acids. V shed 5 bases, J shed 6 bases, and the junction held 4 bases outside the gene matches. Per the germline V gene, CDR1 is ENHRY and CDR2 is SYGVKD. CDR3 region: CAISMGQGDGYTF. CDR3 coding DNA: TGTGCCATCAGTATGGGACAGGGAGATGGCTACACCTTC.

The chain links TRBV13 to TRBJ1-1, with 12 bases that match TRBD1. The V gene end was trimmed by 5 bases and the J gene end by 7 bases; junction bases not matched to a gene: 11. CDR3 length equals 16 residues. Germline CDR1 reads PRHDT; CDR2 reads FYEKMQ (reference sequence). DNA for the CDR3: TGTGCCAGCAGCCTATTATCCGGGACAGGGGGCCGTGAAGCTTTCTTT. Translation: CASSLLSGTGGREAFF.

This chain links TRBV7-2 with TRBJ1-1, with TRBD1 matching over 9 bases. CDR3 length: 16 residues. Germline V gene data show CDR1 as SGHTA and CDR2 as FQGNSA. V was pared by 5 bases and J by 6 bases, with 13 bases of the junction left unmatched. Here the CDR3 reads CASSQNRGPGRAEAFF. DNA for the CDR3: TGTGCCAGCAGCCAAAACAGGGGGCCCGGGAGGGCTGAAGCTTTCTTT. Drawing the rest from reference TRBV7-2 and TRBJ1-1, the complete variable domain is GAGVSQSPSNKVTEKGKDVELRCDPISGHTALYWYRQSLGQGLEFLIYFQGNSAPDKSGLPSDRFSAERTGGSVSTLTIQRTQQEDSAVYLCASSQNRGPGRAEAFFGQGTRLTVV.

The V call is TRBV7-3, the J call TRBJ2-5, with D perhaps matching TRBD2 (6 bases). The CDR3 extends over 13 amino acids. Trimming pared 5 bases from V and 5 bases from J, leaving 12 bases between. The germline V gene has CDR1 SGHTA and CDR2 FQGTGA. This CDR3 is CASSLRREETQYF. The CDR3 DNA reads as TGTGCCAGCAGCCTGCGGAGGGAGGAGACCCAGTACTTC.

The chain links TRBV7-2 to TRBJ1-2; D gene uncertain. Trimming removed 5 bases at V and 6 bases at J, with 13 bases between. From germline, CDR1 is SGHTA and CDR2 FQGNSA. CDR3 length: 13 residues. This CDR3 is CASSVASPHGYTF. The CDR3 coding sequence is TGTGCCAGCAGCGTGGCAAGCCCCCATGGCTACACCTTC.

This rearrangement joins TRBV7-2 to TRBJ2-6, with D perhaps given as TRBD1 or TRBD2 (5 bases each). The CDR3 extends over 12 amino acids. V was pared by 5 bases and J by 15 bases, with 14 bases between. Per the germline V gene, CDR1 is SGHTA and CDR2 is FQGNSA. CDR3 residues: CASSIVLGGLTF. The CDR3 nucleotides read TGTGCCAGCAGCATCGTGCTTGGGGGCCTGACTTTC. The complete variable domain, with remaining parts taken from reference TRBV7-2 and TRBJ2-6, reads GAGVSQSPSNKVTEKGKDVELRCDPISGHTALYWYRQSLGQGLEFLIYFQGNSAPDKSGLPSDRFSAERTGGSVSTLTIQRTQQEDSAVYLCASSIVLGGLTFGAGSRLTVL.

This clone occurred once. V usage is TRBV5-1 and J usage is TRBJ1-1, with no clear D. V was shortened by 6 bases and J by 1 base, with 13 bases between the two germline ends. The CDR3 is made up of 14 amino acids. CDR1 SGHRS and CDR2 YFSETQ come from the germline V gene. The CDR3 DNA reads as TGCGCCAGCAATCGGAGTCCTCCGAACACTGAAGCTTTCTTT. Residues: CASNRSPPNTEAFF.

This clone was counted once. The V and J genes are TRBV6-1 and TRBJ2-7, with 7 bases matching TRBD1. Germline V gene lookup returns CDR1 MNHNS and CDR2 SASEGT. The CDR3 runs to 15 residues. Trimming cost V 7 bases and J 3 bases; bases outside gene matches: 12. CDR3 coding DNA: TGTGCCAGCACCCCCGACAGGGTAGGGGACTACGAGCAGTACTTC. This translates into CASTPDRVGDYEQYF.

V usage is TRBV6-6 and J usage is TRBJ2-5, with 8 nucleotides matching TRBD1. The junction had 2 bases not matched to a gene; V was cut back by 5 bases and J by 3 bases. The germline V gene has CDR1 MNHNY and CDR2 SVGAGI (reference sequence). This CDR3 is built from 13 residues. CDR3 sequence (DNA): TGTGCCAGCAGTCGGGGACAGGAAGAGACCCAGTACTTC. This gives the protein CASSRGQEETQYF.

The chain joins TRBV5-4 to TRBJ1-1, with 7 nucleotides matching TRBD1. Germline V lookup: CDR1 SGHNT, CDR2 YYREEE (reference sequence). The CDR3 spans 13 residues. V shed 4 bases, J shed 10 bases, and the junction held 10 bases outside the gene matches. CDR3 protein: CASSRGQARTAFF. In DNA form, the CDR3 reads TGTGCCAGCAGCAGGGGGCAGGCCCGCACAGCTTTCTTT.

A word on this clone: The sample has other DNA sequences that encode this CDR3 too. The genes are TRBV5-1 and TRBJ1-5; D is unresolved. The V end lost 0 bases, the J end lost 4 bases, and 11 bases lay between the germline ends. CDR1 and CDR2 (germline): SGHRS, YFSETQ. This CDR3 has 15 amino acids. The CDR3 region has the DNA TGCGCCAGCAGCTTGGAGGGTGGAGGGAATCAGCCCCAGCATTTT. It is translated as CASSLEGGGNQPQHF. Together with reference TRBV5-1 and TRBJ1-5, the CDR3 gives the full variable domain: KAGVTQTPRYLIKTRGQQVTLSCSPISGHRSVSWYQQTPGQGLQFLFEYFSETQRNKGNFPGRFSGRQFSNSRSEMNVSTLELGDSALYLCASSLEGGGNQPQHFGDGTRLSIL.

A note on this clone: The sample has other DNA sequences that encode this CDR3 too. The genes are TRBV7-2 and TRBJ2-2, with 11 bases matching TRBD2. V shed 1 base and J 7 bases; nucleotides not matched to a gene: 2. Germline assignment: CDR1 SGHTA and CDR2 FQGNSA. This CDR3 has 15 amino acids. The CDR3 here is CASSLGLAGSGELFF. The CDR3, as DNA: TGTGCCAGCAGCTTAGGACTAGCGGGGAGCGGGGAGCTGTTTTTT.

V gene TRBV5-1 combines with J gene TRBJ2-3, with D tentatively TRBD2 (7 bases). The CDR3 sequence is 15 residues long. V lost 4 bases and J 3 bases, leaving 15 bases between the germline ends. Germline CDR1 is SGHRS and CDR2 is YFSETQ. The chain's CDR3 is CASSLLGGVTDTQYF. Written as DNA, the CDR3 is TGCGCCAGCAGCCTACTAGGGGGGGTAACAGATACGCAGTATTTT.